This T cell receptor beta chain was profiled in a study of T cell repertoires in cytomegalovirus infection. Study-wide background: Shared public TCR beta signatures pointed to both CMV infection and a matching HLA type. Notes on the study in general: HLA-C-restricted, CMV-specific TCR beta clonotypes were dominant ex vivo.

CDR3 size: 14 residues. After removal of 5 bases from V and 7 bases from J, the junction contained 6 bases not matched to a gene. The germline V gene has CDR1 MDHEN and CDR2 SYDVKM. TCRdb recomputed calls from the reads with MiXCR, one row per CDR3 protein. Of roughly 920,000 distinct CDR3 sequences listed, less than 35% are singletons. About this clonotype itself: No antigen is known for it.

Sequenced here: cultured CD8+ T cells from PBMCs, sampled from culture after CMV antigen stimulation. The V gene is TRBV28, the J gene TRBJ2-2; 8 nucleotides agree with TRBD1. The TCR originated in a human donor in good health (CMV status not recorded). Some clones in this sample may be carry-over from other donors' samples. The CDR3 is CASSLTGDGGELFF. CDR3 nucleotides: TGTGCCAGCAGTCTGACAGGGGACGGCGGGGAGCTGTTTTTT.